The 32 T cell receptor beta chains below come from one sample, sequenced in a study of T cells in Graves' hyperthyroidism and ophthalmopathy. RNA transcripts provided the source from which TCR beta CDR3 regions were amplified. First-round RT-PCR with HTBI primers amplified the TCR CDR3 region. TCRdb reprocessed the multiplex PCR reads with MiXCR, giving one entry per CDR3 protein. The table shows a few hundred thousand distinct CDR3 sequences, with under 20% occurring only once. The sample taken for sequencing was blood. The source is a woman aged 18-35 years with Graves' hyperthyroidism.

At least ten counts were recorded for this clonotype. The chain recombines TRBV6-1 with TRBJ2-7; D gene uncertain. In germline, CDR1 is MNHNS, CDR2 SASEGT. The CDR3 runs 15 residues. The V end lost 6 bases, the J end lost 2 bases, and 17 bases lay between the germline ends. Written as DNA, the CDR3 is TGTGCCAGCAGGGAAATTTCAGGCTACCCCTACGAGCAGTACTTC. Amino acids: CASREISGYPYEQYF.

Ten or more counts support this clonotype. Here the CDR3 DNA reads TGTGCCAGCAGTTACTCGGCCCTCCAACGGGGCGAGCAGTACTTC. This translates into CASSYSALQRGEQYF. The chain joins TRBV6-5 to TRBJ2-7, with D possibly TRBD2 on 5 matching bases. The CDR3 has 15 amino acids. V dropped 0 bases and J dropped 6 bases, with 15 bases sitting between them. The germline V gene encodes CDR1 MNHEY and CDR2 SVGAGI.

This clonotype has a count of ten or more. The chain combines TRBV24-1 with TRBJ1-2; perhaps TRBD1 as D (6 bases). The CDR3 consists of 12 residues. Germline assignment: CDR1 KGHDR and CDR2 SFDVKD. Trimming took off 4 bases at V and 8 bases at J, with 10 bases between the two ends. In nucleotides, the CDR3 is TGTGCCACCAGTGAAGACAGGACGGGCTACACCTTC. Encoded protein: CATSEDRTGYTF.

This clonotype was seen many times. CDR3 region: CASSVVGANYGYTF. The DNA for the CDR3 is TGTGCCAGCAGCGTAGTAGGAGCTAACTATGGCTACACCTTC. The chain has TRBV9 and TRBJ1-2, with unresolved D. V was cut by 0 bases and J by 0 bases, with 6 bases left in between. This CDR3 comprises 14 residues. Germline assignment: CDR1 SGDLS and CDR2 YYNGEE.

This clonotype was counted ten times or more. The V gene is TRBV6-5, the J gene TRBJ1-1; no clear D gene. From germline, CDR1 is MNHEY and CDR2 SVGAGI. There are 11 residues in the CDR3. V lost 4 bases to trimming and J lost 6 bases, with 6 bases between them. DNA for the CDR3: TGTGCCAGCAGTTCTCGACCTGAAGCTTTCTTT. Encoded protein: CASSSRPEAFF.

Ten or more counts support this clonotype. The chain couples TRBV6-1 to TRBJ1-2, with 7 bases lining up with TRBD1. This CDR3 spans 15 amino acids. Germline V lookup: CDR1 MNHNS, CDR2 SASEGT. Trimming at V came to 6 bases and at J to 4 bases, leaving 11 bases not matched to a gene. CDR3 in amino acids: CASRQGFKDGYGYTF. For the CDR3, the DNA is TGTGCCAGCAGACAGGGGTTTAAGGATGGCTATGGCTACACCTTC.

This clonotype appeared many times. CDR3 region: CASLRQGVGELFF. Written as DNA, the CDR3 is TGTGCCAGCCTCCGACAGGGGGTCGGGGAGCTGTTTTTT. This chain connects TRBV6-2 or TRBV6-3 to TRBJ2-2; TRBD1 matches 9 bases. Trimming cost V 8 bases and J 7 bases; bases outside gene matches: 5. The CDR3 spans 13 residues. Germline V gives CDR1 MNHEY, CDR2 SVGEGT.

For this clonotype: A much larger clone sits a single nucleotide away, making a read error possible. The chain carries TRBV29-1 and TRBJ1-2; D gene unclear. This CDR3 has 10 residues. Germline CDR1 SQVTM, CDR2 ANQGSEA. The CDR3 spells CSVEEDGYAF. The CDR3 DNA sequence: TGCAGCGTTGAGGAGGATGGCTACGCCTTC. Using reference TRBV29-1 and TRBJ1-2 for the parts outside the CDR3, the full variable domain is SAVISQKPSRDICQRGTSLTIQCQVDSQVTMMFWYRQQPGQSLTLIATANQGSEATYESGFVIDKFPISRPNLTFSTLTVSNMSPEDSSIYLCSVEEDGYAFGSGTRLTVV.

The chain has TRBV5-8 and TRBJ2-7; the match to TRBD2 covers 7 bases. The CDR3 sequence is 15 residues long. The V segment lost 2 bases and the J segment 3 bases; nucleotides outside the gene matches: 8. Per the germline V gene, CDR1 is SGHTS and CDR2 is YDEGEE. The CDR3 protein is CASSLSGEVYYEQYF. Here the CDR3 DNA reads TGTGCCAGCAGCTTAAGCGGGGAGGTTTACTACGAGCAGTACTTC. Full variable domain (rest looked up from reference TRBV5-8 and TRBJ2-7): EAGVTQSPTHLIKTRGQQATLRCSPISGHTSVYWYQQALGLGLQFLLWYDEGEERNRGNFPPRFSGRQFPNYSSELNVNALELEDSALYLCASSLSGEVYYEQYFGPGTRLTVT.

This clonotype was recorded at least ten times. The chain employs TRBV10-3 and TRBJ1-1; TRBD1 might be the D (5 bases). This CDR3 comprises 15 residues. The V end lost 0 bases, the J end lost 5 bases, and 13 bases lay between the germline ends. CDR1 and CDR2 (germline): ENHRY, SYGVKD. The CDR3 spells CAISESSGDGTEAFF. CDR3 nucleotide sequence: TGTGCCATCAGTGAGTCTTCGGGGGATGGAACTGAAGCTTTCTTT.

This clonotype occurred many times. The rearrangement uses TRBV5-1 and TRBJ2-7; D ambiguous. This CDR3 is 12 amino acids long. CDR1 and CDR2 from the germline V gene are SGHRS and YFSETQ. V lost 0 bases and J lost 5, with 6 bases in between. The CDR3 region has the DNA TGCGCCAGCAGCTTGGGGTGGGACGAGCAGTACTTC. Amino acids: CASSLGWDEQYF. The whole variable domain, filled in from reference TRBV5-1 and TRBJ2-7, reads KAGVTQTPRYLIKTRGQQVTLSCSPISGHRSVSWYQQTPGQGLQFLFEYFSETQRNKGNFPGRFSGRQFSNSRSEMNVSTLELGDSALYLCASSLGWDEQYFGPGTRLTVT.

The rearrangement uses TRBV20-1 and TRBJ2-7; weak D call: TRBD1 (6 bases). Trimming removed 6 bases at V and 5 bases at J, with 23 bases between. CDR1 and CDR2 (germline): DFQATT, SNEGSKA (reference sequence). The CDR3 is made up of 15 amino acids. This chain's CDR3 is CSAPIRGGLVNEQYF. In nucleotides, the CDR3 is TGCAGTGCCCCAATCCGTGGGGGCCTAGTCAACGAGCAGTACTTC.

This chain uses TRBV6-1 with TRBJ1-2, with D hard to call. V lost 2 bases and J 0 bases, leaving 10 bases between the germline ends. The CDR3 spans 15 residues. Germline CDR1 MNHNS, CDR2 SASEGT. CDR3 sequence (DNA): TGTGCCAGCAGTGAAAACGGGGTAGCTAACTATGGCTACACCTTC. It encodes CASSENGVANYGYTF.

This clonotype was counted only a few times. V and J are TRBV6-1 and TRBJ2-4, with 11 nucleotides matching TRBD2. CDR1 is MNHNS, CDR2 SASEGT, per germline. After removal of 7 bases from V and 11 bases from J, the junction contained 13 bases not matched to a gene. This CDR3 region has 15 residues. The CDR3 region has the DNA TGTGCCAGCAAGGGTACTAGCGGGGGCCCCGGGGTTCAGTACTTC. Translating it yields CASKGTSGGPGVQYF.

This clonotype was counted only a few times. The chain couples TRBV7-6 to TRBJ1-1; 9 bases match TRBD1. Germline values: CDR1 SGHVS, CDR2 FNYEAQ. The CDR3 covers 14 residues. With 5 bases clipped from V and 4 bases from J, the junction kept 5 bases outside the gene matches. CDR3 amino acids: CASSTRQGGTEAFF. DNA of the CDR3: TGTGCCAGCAGCACTCGACAGGGGGGCACTGAAGCTTTCTTT. The whole variable domain, filled in from reference TRBV7-6 and TRBJ1-1, reads GAGVSQSPRYKVTKRGQDVALRCDPISGHVSLYWYRQALGQGPEFLTYFNYEAQQDKSGLPNDRFSAERPEGSISTLTIQRTEQRDSAMYRCASSTRQGGTEAFFGQGTRLTVV.

In this sample, this clonotype turned up many times. The V and J genes are TRBV9 and TRBJ1-1, with TRBD1 matching over 10 bases. With 3 bases clipped from V and 3 bases from J, the junction kept 5 bases outside the gene matches. Germline-derived CDR1 and CDR2 are SGDLS and YYNGEE. The CDR3 consists of 15 residues. CDR3 DNA sequence: TGTGCCAGCAGCGCGACAGGGGGCCAGTACACTGAAGCTTTCTTT. This sequence encodes CASSATGGQYTEAFF. Full variable domain (missing parts from reference TRBV9 and TRBJ1-1): DSGVTQTPKHLITATGQRVTLRCSPRSGDLSVYWYQQSLDQGLQFLIQYYNGEERAKGNILERFSAQQFPDLHSELNLSSLELGDSALYFCASSATGGQYTEAFFGQGTRLTVV.

This clonotype occurred many times. The V call is TRBV9, the J call TRBJ2-7, with D hard to call. CDR1 is SGDLS, CDR2 YYNGEE, per germline. V lost 0 bases and J 0 bases, leaving 4 bases between the germline ends. The length of the CDR3 is 13 residues. In DNA form, the CDR3 reads TGTGCCAGCAGCGTAGAATCCTCCTACGAGCAGTACTTC. Its translation is CASSVESSYEQYF.

Many counts were recorded for this clonotype. This chain links TRBV6-5 with TRBJ1-2; D possibly corresponds to TRBD1 (5 bases). The CDR3 length is 15 residues. Trimming took off 2 bases at V and 8 bases at J, with 18 bases between the two ends. Germline-derived CDR1 and CDR2 are MNHEY and SVGAGI. CDR3: CASSYGPQGGGGYTF. The DNA of the CDR3 is TGTGCCAGCAGTTACGGTCCCCAGGGCGGAGGGGGCTACACCTTC.

This clonotype was picked up many times. V usage is TRBV20-1 and J usage is TRBJ1-3; D unclear. Germline CDR1 is DFQATT and CDR2 is SNEGSKA (reference sequence). Between the trimmed V and J ends, which lost 6 bases and 0 bases, there was a span of 12 bases. This CDR3 is 14 amino acids long. Here the CDR3 DNA reads TGCAGTGCCACCCTACCGGCCTCTGGAAACACCATATATTTT. Protein sequence: CSATLPASGNTIYF.

The V call is TRBV3-1, the J call TRBJ2-7, with 11 bases that match TRBD1. This CDR3 has 14 residues. The germline V gene encodes CDR1 LGHDT and CDR2 YNNKEL (reference sequence). Unmatched junction bases numbered 5, after V lost 4 bases and J lost 6 bases. The CDR3 nucleotides are TGTGCCAGCAGCCCAACCGGACAGGGGGCCGAGCAGTACTTC. This translates into CASSPTGQGAEQYF.

This clonotype was counted many times. This rearrangement joins TRBV28 to TRBJ2-7, with D tentatively TRBD1 (5 bases). Germline loops: CDR1 MDHEN, CDR2 SYDVKM. This CDR3 is 14 amino acids long. The V end was cut by 3 bases, the J end by 3 bases, with 12 bases between. The CDR3 sequence: CASSFPPQDYEQYF. The CDR3 DNA sequence: TGTGCCAGCAGTTTTCCCCCACAGGACTACGAGCAGTACTTC. The entire variable domain, with the rest obtained from reference TRBV28 and TRBJ2-7, is as follows: DVKVTQSSRYLVKRTGEKVFLECVQDMDHENMFWYRQDPGLGLRLIYFSYDVKMKEKGDIPEGYSVSREKKERFSLILESASTNQTSMYLCASSFPPQDYEQYFGPGTRLTVT.

The V call is TRBV6-1, the J call TRBJ2-2, with a weak D call TRBD1 (6 bases). Germline CDR1 and CDR2: MNHNS and SASEGT. The V gene lost 6 bases and the J gene lost 3 bases, with 14 bases spanning the gap. This CDR3 spans 15 amino acids. Written as DNA, the CDR3 is TGTGCCAGCAGCCACCGGGACACCTACACCGGGGAGCTGTTTTTT. It codes for CASSHRDTYTGELFF.

V usage is TRBV28 and J usage is TRBJ2-7, with 9 bases that match TRBD1. This CDR3 spans 16 amino acids. J gave up 3 bases and V 2 bases, and 8 bases lay outside the gene matches. The V gene's germline CDR1 is MDHEN and CDR2 SYDVKM. In DNA, the CDR3 is TGTGCCAGCAGTTTAGAGCCCGACAGGGGGTTCTACGAGCAGTACTTC. It encodes CASSLEPDRGFYEQYF.

The chain recombines TRBV12-3 or TRBV12-4 with TRBJ1-4; 7 positions match TRBD1. The CDR3 consists of 15 residues. V trimming: 4 bases; J trimming: 7 bases; junction bases outside the gene matches: 9. In nucleotides, the CDR3 is TGTGCCAGCAGTTCGGCGACAGGGATTGGTGAAAAACTGTTTTTT. Its protein product is CASSSATGIGEKLFF.

This clonotype was picked up many times. The chain combines TRBV12-3 or TRBV12-4 with TRBJ1-5; no clear D. This CDR3 spans 14 amino acids. The ends were cut back, 8 bases at V and 4 bases at J, with 15 bases in the middle. The CDR3 loop reads CASSSGFPNQPQHF. The CDR3 DNA reads as TGTGCCAGCTCTTCTGGGTTCCCTAATCAGCCCCAGCATTTT.

The CDR3 reads CATSRDQFQPQHF. The CDR3 bases are TGTGCCACCAGCAGAGATCAGTTTCAGCCCCAGCATTTT. The V and J genes are TRBV15 and TRBJ1-5, with no clear D. Germline CDR1 reads LNHNV; CDR2 reads YYDKDF (reference sequence). The CDR3 length is 13 residues. The V end lost 0 bases, the J end lost 6 bases, and 6 bases lay between the germline ends.

This clonotype was counted at least ten times. The V and J genes are TRBV12-3 or TRBV12-4 and TRBJ2-7, with 9 bases fitting TRBD2. V lost 1 base and J lost 5; bases outside the gene matches: 6. The CDR3 is made up of 15 amino acids. For the CDR3, the DNA is TGTGCCAGCAGTTTAGTCGCGGGGGGGCACAACGAGCAGTACTTC. It codes for CASSLVAGGHNEQYF.

The table lists this clonotype with many counts. A much larger clone is a single base away; this may be a read error. The chain joins TRBV24-1 to TRBJ1-1; D might be TRBD1 (6 bases). Germline V CDR1 and CDR2: KGHDR, SFDVKD. The length of the CDR3 is 16 residues. V lost 5 bases to trimming and J lost 3 bases, with 18 bases between them. Written as DNA, the CDR3 is TGTGCCACCAGTGCCTCAAGGTGGGGGCGTCACACTGAAGCTTTCTTT. Its protein product is CATSASRWGRHTEAFF.

This clonotype has more than one count but fewer than ten. The chain has TRBV20-1 and TRBJ1-2, with TRBD1 identical over 12 bases. J lost 3 bases, V lost 6 bases, and 2 bases had no gene match. The CDR3 extends over 13 amino acids. Germline CDR1 and CDR2: DFQATT and SNEGSKA (reference sequence). As DNA, the CDR3 is TGCAGTGCGGGGACAGGGGGCTACTATGGCTACACCTTC. This codes for CSAGTGGYYGYTF.

This clonotype was recorded a few times. The chain recombines TRBV12-3 or TRBV12-4 with TRBJ2-1, with a weak D call TRBD2 (5 bases). V dropped 8 bases and J dropped 4 bases, with 15 bases sitting between them. CDR3 length: 14 residues. The CDR3 region has the DNA TGTGCCAGCCCGTCGAGCGGACGATACAATGAGCAGTTCTTC. The encoded protein is CASPSSGRYNEQFF.

This clonotype was counted at least ten times. The chain combines TRBV20-1 with TRBJ1-5; D uncertain. V shed 5 bases and J shed 7 bases, with 15 bases lying between them. This CDR3 spans 13 amino acids. Germline V gene lookup returns CDR1 DFQATT and CDR2 SNEGSKA (reference sequence). The CDR3 sequence is CSAQRTPHQPQHF. The CDR3 nucleotides are TGCAGTGCTCAGCGGACGCCCCACCAGCCCCAGCATTTT.

This clonotype was counted ten times or more. V is TRBV10-3 and J is TRBJ2-5; possible D gene TRBD1, 6 bases. The CDR3 totals 14 residues. Between the trimmed V and J ends, which lost 10 bases and 2 bases, there was a span of 17 bases. CDR1 is ENHRY and CDR2 is SYGVKD in the germline V gene. The CDR3 sequence: CATNSVRGQETQYF. DNA for the CDR3: TGTGCCACCAACTCCGTTAGGGGGCAAGAGACCCAGTACTTC.